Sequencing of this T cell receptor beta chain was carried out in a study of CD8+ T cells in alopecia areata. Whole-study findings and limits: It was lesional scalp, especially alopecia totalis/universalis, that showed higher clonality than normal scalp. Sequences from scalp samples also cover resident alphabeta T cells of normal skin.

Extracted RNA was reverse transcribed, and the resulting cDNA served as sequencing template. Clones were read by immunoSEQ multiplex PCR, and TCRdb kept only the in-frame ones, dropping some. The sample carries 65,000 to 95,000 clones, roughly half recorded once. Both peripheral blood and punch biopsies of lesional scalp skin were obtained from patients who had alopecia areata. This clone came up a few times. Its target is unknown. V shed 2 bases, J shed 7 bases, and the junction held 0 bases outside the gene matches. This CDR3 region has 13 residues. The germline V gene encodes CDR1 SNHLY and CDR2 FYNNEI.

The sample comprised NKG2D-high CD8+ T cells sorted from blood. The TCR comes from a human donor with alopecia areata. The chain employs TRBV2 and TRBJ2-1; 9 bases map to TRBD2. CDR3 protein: CASSELAGNEQFF. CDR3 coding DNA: TGTGCCAGCAGTGAACTAGCGGGGAATGAGCAGTTCTTC.